The entry below describes one TCR beta chain. Germline loops: CDR1 SGHRS, CDR2 YFSETQ. There are 16 residues in the CDR3. With 3 bases removed from V and 3 bases from J, the gap between germline ends came to 15 bases. This sample is part of a study of blood T cell repertoires in COVID-19. This table comes from immunoSEQ multiplex PCR, and its TCRdb copy is limited to in-frame clones, with some not included. The sample includes some 240,000 clones, around four fifths of them seen just once. Sequencing input: PBMCs or T cells enriched from blood (not recorded which). The TCR originated in a man aged 30 to 45 with acute COVID-19. This chain links TRBV5-1 with TRBJ1-4, with D perhaps matching TRBD1 (6 bases). CDR3 nucleotides: TGCGCCAGCAGCTCTACAGGGTTGCGGGCTAATGAAAAACTGTTTTTT. It encodes CASSSTGLRANEKLFF.